This T cell receptor beta chain was obtained from a study of CD8+CD57+ T cells in acquired aplastic anemia (dated by TCRdb to between 2017 and 2018). For the study in its entirety: DNA extracted from sorted CD4+ and CD8+ cells had a mean of around 3 ug, with a range of roughly 0.2 to 30 ug. Mean read counts for healthy donor samples were 8.5 million to 10.8 million for CD4+ cells and about 12 million for CD8+ cells.

TCR beta VDJ combination and CDR3 sequence profiling used genomic DNA as the template. An Illumina HiSeq 2000 was used for TCR repertoire sequencing. Under the source paper's analysis protocol: TRBV/TRBJ rearrangement plots, CDR3 size and DJ length profiles, and Simpson's diversity index were used to evaluate the repertoires. Whichever DNA sequence was most abundant in the deep sequencing data was defined as the immunodominant clone. CDR3 amino acid sequences were screened for sharing across subjects and compared with published repertoires and the VDJdb database. Through fastp at Q25 and MiXCR, TCRdb rebuilt clones from the public reads, retaining in-frame beta chains. Under each unique CDR3 protein, matching rows form one entry showing the most common genes and DNA. TCRdb, not the original authors, processed these V and J calls. The sample table lists 100,000 to 150,000 distinct CDR3 sequences, about 46% of them with a count of one. The ten largest clones add up to under 3% of the sample.

The research as a whole found: Patients and healthy controls showed no significant difference in CD8+ Simpson's diversity (P=0.060). Nearly 30 CD8+ CDR3 sequences were found in both patients and controls but appeared to be highly expressed in patients and within the immunodominant clones of the patients.

In this study, sorted CD4+ and CD8+ T cells from the blood of healthy subjects and of severe aplastic anemia patients had their TCR repertoires deep-sequenced. Ficoll-Paque density gradient centrifugation was used to isolate peripheral blood mononuclear cells. CD4+ and CD8+ T cells were sorted by FACS or magnetic beads before DNA extraction. This clonotype occurred many times. There is no known antigen for this receptor. Nothing much larger sits one base from this clone, and base qualities are not available. The CDR1 and CDR2 encoded by the germline V gene are SGHRS and YFSETQ. Measured from the cysteine to the phenylalanine, the CDR3 is 19 residues long. The entry retains the CDR3 DNA only, 57 bases that are in frame from base 1. Unmatched junction bases come to 10, with V trimmed by 1 base and J by 5 bases.

The rearranged segments are TRBV5-1 and TRBJ2-3, with TRBD2 identical over 16 junction bases. This TCR was sampled from a human donor in good health, serving as a control. The sequenced material came from sorted CD4+, CD8+, or CD8+CD57+ T cells (not recorded which) from PBMCs. The CDR3 amino acid sequence is: CASSLWGTSGGAEGDTQYF. The DNA sequence is as follows: TGCGCCAGCAGCTTGTGGGGGACTAGCGGGGGGGCCGAGGGAGATACGCAGTATTTT.